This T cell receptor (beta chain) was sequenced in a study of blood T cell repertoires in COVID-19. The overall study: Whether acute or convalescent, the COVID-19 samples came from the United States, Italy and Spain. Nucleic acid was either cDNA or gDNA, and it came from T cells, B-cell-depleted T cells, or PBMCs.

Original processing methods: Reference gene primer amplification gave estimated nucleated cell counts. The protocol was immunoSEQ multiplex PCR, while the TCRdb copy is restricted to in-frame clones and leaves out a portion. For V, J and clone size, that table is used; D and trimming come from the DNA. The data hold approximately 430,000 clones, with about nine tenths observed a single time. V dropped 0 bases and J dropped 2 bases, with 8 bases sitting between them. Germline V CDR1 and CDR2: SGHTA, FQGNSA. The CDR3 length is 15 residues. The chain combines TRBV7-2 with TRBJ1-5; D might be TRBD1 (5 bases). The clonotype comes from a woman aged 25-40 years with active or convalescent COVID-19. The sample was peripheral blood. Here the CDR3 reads CASSLAGVGNQPQHF. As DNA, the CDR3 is TGTGCCAGCAGCTTAGCAGGGGTGGGCAATCAGCCCCAGCATTTT. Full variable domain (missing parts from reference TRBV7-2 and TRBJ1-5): GAGVSQSPSNKVTEKGKDVELRCDPISGHTALYWYRQSLGQGLEFLIYFQGNSAPDKSGLPSDRFSAERTGGSVSTLTIQRTQQEDSAVYLCASSLAGVGNQPQHFGDGTRLSIL.